This section outlines one T cell receptor beta chain sequence together with its context. Its antigen is not known. The data were obtained in a study of yellow fever vaccine responses in identical twins. Study-level results: Convergence reportedly seemed to mark part of the twins' vaccine T cell response, with personalization marking the rest.

TCRdb reprocessed the RT-PCR reads via MiXCR and lists one record per CDR3 protein. The table has more than 30,000 distinct CDR3 sequences, 50% to 75% seen once. This CDR3 region has 13 residues. Germline lookup yields CDR1 SNHLY and CDR2 FYNNEI. V shed 7 bases and J shed 0 bases, with 10 bases lying between them. Material: T cells from blood (PBMCs), unsorted or a sorted subset (not recorded which), obtained before or after yellow fever vaccination (not recorded which). This TCR was recovered from a woman between 18 and 29 years old who received the yellow fever vaccine. J is TRBJ2-7 and V is TRBV2, with D uncertain. The CDR3 here is CASKQRPSYEQYV. In nucleotides, the CDR3 is TGTGCCAGCAAACAGAGGCCCTCCTACGAGCAGTACGTC.